The sequence of this T cell receptor (beta chain) was determined in a study of blood T cell repertoires in COVID-19. Whole-study context: The samples span acute and convalescent COVID-19 from the United States, Italy and Spain. The cDNA or gDNA used as material had been derived from T cells, B-cell-depleted T cells, or PBMCs.

Germline CDR1 is SGHRS and CDR2 is YFSETQ. The length of the CDR3 is 17 residues. J was trimmed by 2 bases and V by 0 bases; bases with no gene match: 8. As originally analysed: Reference gene primer amplification gave estimated nucleated cell counts. Sequenced by immunoSEQ multiplex PCR; TCRdb stores in-frame clones only, minus some. That table furnishes V, J and clone size, whereas the DNA furnished D and trimming. The sample comprises some 190,000 clones, almost 85% of which are singletons, and 4.5% to 5.5% rests with the top ten. This receptor was obtained from a woman in her 70s with active or convalescent COVID-19. J is TRBJ2-3 and V is TRBV5-1; 8 bases are shared with TRBD2. Material: peripheral blood. CDR3: CASSLGIAGPLTDTQYF. CDR3 in DNA: TGCGCCAGCAGCTTGGGAATAGCGGGACCTCTCACAGATACGCAGTATTTT.